This T cell receptor (beta chain) was recovered during a study of T cell repertoires in cytomegalovirus infection. Germline CDR1 and CDR2: SGHVS and FNYEAQ. The CDR3 loop spans 15 amino acids. On this clonotype itself: Its target is not known. A single base separates this from a much larger clone, so it may be a read error.

Via MiXCR, TCRdb re-called the reads, giving one row per CDR3 protein. The table records approximately 990,000 distinct CDR3 sequences, 30% to 40% of them present only once. This specimen was cultured CD8+ T cells from PBMCs, taken from culture after CMV antigen stimulation. The receptor comes from a human donor in good health (CMV status not recorded). Some clones in this sample may be carry-over from other donors' samples. V is TRBV7-6 and J is TRBJ2-2; 10 bases agree with TRBD1. The CDR3: CANSPGTGVAGELFF. The CDR3 DNA follows: TGTGCCAACAGCCCCGGGACAGGGGTGGCCGGGGAGCTGTTTTTT.